Listed below are T cell receptor beta chains from one sample, sequenced in a study of regulatory T cells in long-lasting Graves disease. Via MiXCR, TCRdb re-called the multiplex PCR reads, giving one row per CDR3 protein. The sample includes 390,000 or so distinct CDR3 sequences, about 23% seen only once; the top ten take 25% to 30%. Sample: peripheral blood mononuclear cells (PBMCs), taken when the disease was refractory, from a patient treated with antithyroid drugs. All receptors derive from a woman aged 40 to 50 with Graves disease. The CDR3 runs from the conserved cysteine through the conserved F or W. Clone sizes are given selectively: once, few, many, or a class where the clone is expanded.

>TRBJ1-3|TRBV27|-
CASSSALTGNTIYF
>-|TRBV28|-
CASSPSLAGPNYNEQFF
>TRBJ1-1|TRBV5-8|few
CASIRGALNTEAFF
>TRBJ2-1|TRBV27|few
CASSVSPGQLYNEQFF
>TRBJ1-3|TRBV20-1|many
CSALDRAFSGNTIYF
>TRBJ2-2|TRBV11-2|many
CASSLEPYGELFF
>TRBJ2-2|TRBV29-1|few
CSGRTNTGELFF
>TRBJ1-2|TRBV29-1|-
CSVPTGEVVGDGYTF
>TRBJ2-3|TRBV2|-
CASSDPFLSGGQITDTQYF
>TRBJ2-5|TRBV6-1|many
CASSGRTSGSSGETQYF
>TRBJ2-2|TRBV6-1|many
CASSLTRRGWGTGELFF
>TRBJ1-1|TRBV6-1|few
CEVRRNTEAFF
>TRBJ2-7|TRBV2|few
CASSGNRPPYEQYF
>TRBJ2-5|TRBV12-3/TRBV12-4|many
CASSRQQETQYF
>TRBJ1-6|TRBV6-1|many
CASSPDRVNNSPLHF
>TRBJ1-5|TRBV19|-
CASSRNRDWISSNQPQHF
>TRBJ1-3|TRBV7-2|few
CASSRTGIGNTIYF
>TRBJ2-5|TRBV5-4|few
CASSNRGLEETQYF
>TRBJ2-2|TRBV29-1|few
CSVATGGELFF
>TRBJ2-7|TRBV27|many
CASSHSGSDNEQYF
>TRBJ2-7|TRBV28|few
CASSPRWTGEQYF
>TRBJ2-7|TRBV28|many
CASSLTQVRSYEQYF
>TRBJ1-1|TRBV6-1|few
CASSLMGAGVSFF
>TRBJ1-2|TRBV12-3/TRBV12-4|-
CASSPQGIGYTF
>TRBJ2-2|TRBV28|many
CASGRGTGELFF
>TRBJ2-7|TRBV10-3|many
CAIRGTSGSAEQYF
>TRBJ2-5|TRBV10-3|many
CAISDPTGGRETQYF
>TRBJ2-1|TRBV27|many
CASSLGTSAVNEQFF
>TRBJ2-7|TRBV29-1|many
CSVQGGASGRTHEQYF
>TRBJ2-1|TRBV28|-
CASSPRLAGSYNEQFF
>TRBJ1-2|TRBV28|many
CASSLSGMGGYTF
>TRBJ2-7|TRBV19|-
CASSHGTGGAYSYEQYF
>TRBJ1-3|TRBV6-1|-
CASSGDREFIGNTIYF
>TRBJ2-7|TRBV7-2|-
CASSLGGGFYEQYF
>TRBJ2-4|TRBV2|many
CASSNGRDNIQYF
>TRBJ2-7|TRBV20-1|-
CSARSGTSVYEQYF
>TRBJ2-5|TRBV20-1|many
CSAPDSVGETQYF
>TRBJ2-2|TRBV19|-
CASSIAVKPTGELFF
>TRBJ2-7|TRBV28|-
CASSSSQGYSYEQYF
>TRBJ2-7|TRBV4-1|-
CASSPTRARTSWEQYF
>TRBJ2-1|TRBV11-2|-
CASSPLGNYNEQFF
>TRBJ2-7|TRBV2|many
CASSEPTGSDEQYF
>TRBJ2-5|TRBV2|medium-sized
CASDGAGWVETQYF
>TRBJ2-7|TRBV20-1|many
CSAPRTSGPNYEQYF
>TRBJ2-5|TRBV28|many
CASSLLGLALETQYF
>TRBJ1-4|TRBV7-9|-
CASSPGTGESEKLFF
>TRBJ2-3|TRBV28|-
CASSFSPSTDTQYF
>TRBJ1-1|TRBV11-2|many
CASSPKGMSTEAFF
>TRBJ1-1|TRBV30|-
CAWSGTGPLNEAFF
>TRBJ2-4|TRBV29-1|many
CSVEGPGGESKNIQYF
>TRBJ2-2|TRBV10-3|-
CAISGTPTGELFF
>TRBJ2-7|TRBV15|once
CATSSTSGRLYEQYF
>TRBJ2-7|TRBV3-1|few
CASSQPIGAGAYEQYF